This T cell receptor (beta chain) was sequenced for a study of T cells in women clearing cervical HPV infection (dated by TCRdb to 2016 to 2018). As for the study more broadly: The cases were 25 women with histologically confirmed HPV16-related CIN3 or worse, and 2 of those women had invasive cancers. The controls were 25 or so women whose single incident HPV16 infection cleared within 12 months with no development of precancer or cancer. Blood from cases was collected at the visit at which the lesion was first identified, whereas blood from controls was collected once infection was no longer detected. Among cases, blood sampling occurred a median of about 150 days after lesion detection, with an interquartile range of roughly 90 to 230 days. Because only a few women had HLA typing data, the possibility that HLA type acted as a confounder could not be ruled out. Nested within Costa Rica's Guanacaste HPV Natural History Study, an exploratory proof-of-principle case-control study compared TCR repertoires across cervical HPV16 outcomes. Cases were matched to controls by age within five years and by the year the sample was collected. A median age of roughly 33 years was observed in cases versus roughly 38 in controls, and no significant differences in baseline characteristics were found. The parent cohort enrolled about 10,000 women aged 18 or older in Guanacaste, Costa Rica, during about 1992 to 1995 and followed them for approximately seven years. Five blinded duplicates per group were added as quality controls, so that about 60 samples were obtained: roughly 50 participants and 10 replicates. Beyond this particular receptor, the publication reports: The cross-sectional design could not show whether associations preceded infection or resulted from it; effector/memory subsets and HPV-specific T cells were not isolated. CIN3+ cases had significantly higher TCR repertoire richness than controls across sequencing depths, but evenness did not differ between the groups. T-cell numbers per sample were unknown, so richness differences could reflect varying T-cell content rather than repertoire biology. Random forest classifiers that combined richness and V gene abundances separated cases from controls with an estimated AUC of 0.83. Cases had lower TRBV6-7 relative abundance than controls (approximately 0.1% versus 0.16%; Bonferroni P = 0.0008).

TCR beta CDR3 regions were amplified by multiplex PCR from an average of around 1,200 ng genomic DNA per sample using the immunoSEQ assay. To correct primer bias, the assay used a complete synthetic TCR repertoire to set an amplification baseline. Amplicons were sequenced on the Illumina platform. As for how the authors treated the data: Sequences were error-corrected by clustering with frequency ratios and a modified nearest-neighbor algorithm, then analyzed in the immunoSEQ Analyzer with IMGT gene definitions. At each rarefaction depth, TCR richness and evenness were averaged across 20 rarefaction repeats, and any sample with fewer sequences than the depth was left out. Relative abundances of V, D and J genes were compared between groups using Wilcoxon rank sum tests, with FDR correction applied. In the blinded duplicates, the intraclass correlation was about 95% for TCR richness and averaged about 80% across 65 to 75 gene segments. TCRdb's version of the immuneACCESS table is confined to in-frame rearrangements and falls short of the full clone set. An unresolved V gene accounts for under half of the shortfall where checked; the remainder is of unknown origin. That table gives V, J and clone size, and the DNA gave D and trimming. This specimen's table enumerates tens of thousands of clones. The leading ten clones occupy about 9.1% of the sample.

With respect to this clone: This receptor's antigen is unknown. The CDR3 goes on 3 residues after the read ends, and that part is filled in from the germline J gene.

From the cysteine up to the phenylalanine, the CDR3 has a length of 14 residues. Sequencing covers 33 bases of the CDR3, shown here with the frame starting at base 1. As encoded in the germline V gene (reference sequence), CDR1 is SEHNR while CDR2 is FQNEAQ. V gives up 4 bases and J gives up 3 bases, and the segment between their germline ends measures 12 bases. Every participant had a single incident cervical HPV16 infection, and women with prevalent HPV16 infections were excluded. Cervical HPV DNA was detected with MY09/MY11 PCR, and genotyping was done with dot-blot hybridization. Roughly 15 mL of heparinized blood was centrifuged, after which the buffy coat was aliquoted, frozen at -30 degrees C, and then stored at -80 degrees C. QIAGEN kits were used to extract genomic DNA from the buffy coat specimens.

This clonotype originated in a woman between 18 and 70 years old with a cervical HPV16 infection that either progressed to CIN3+ or cleared (not recorded which). What was sequenced was blood buffy coat. The chain is made from TRBV7-9 and TRBJ2-5; 7 matching bases give a weak D call of TRBD1. CDR3 bases read: TGTGCCAGCAGCTACAGGGGAGGCGAAGAGACC. The encoded protein is CASSYRGGEET. The full CDR3 is CASSYRGGEETQYF.